The rows below give T cell receptor beta chains drawn from one sample of a study of brain metastases from non-small cell lung cancer. The assay was immunoSEQ multiplex PCR, and TCRdb's table has in-frame clones only and misses some. The repertoire holds roughly 3,000 clones, 78% seen once, with approximately 7.1% in the top ten. Sequencing was done on a sample of primary lung tumor tissue. The source is a donor over 35 with non-small cell lung cancer. The conserved cysteine and the conserved F or W are not part of the CDR3 here. Each record gives: V gene, CDR3 protein.

v_call: TRBV4-1
cdr3_aa: ASSQDTGGSGNTIY

v_call: TRBV19
cdr3_aa: ASSIADSMGYGYT

v_call: TRBV7-9
cdr3_aa: ASSLALGAREQY

v_call: TRBV25-1
cdr3_aa: ASSDSGGQPQH

v_call: TRBV12-3/TRBV12-4
cdr3_aa: ASSLGSFKQY

v_call: TRBV9
cdr3_aa: ASSEGASGYNEQF

v_call: TRBV6-5
cdr3_aa: ASSYATGSYGYT

v_call: TRBV28
cdr3_aa: ASSLFGGENEKLF

v_call: TRBV5-4
cdr3_aa: ASSLVDRRDEQF

v_call: TRBV7-9
cdr3_aa: ASSSLLAGEVEQF

v_call: TRBV2
cdr3_aa: ASSEGIGAYEQY

v_call: TRBV9
cdr3_aa: ASSTQGNPQETQY

v_call: TRBV6-1
cdr3_aa: ASSDPTSGGPGEQF

v_call: TRBV4-3
cdr3_aa: ASSQDGQDSYEQY

v_call: TRBV11-2
cdr3_aa: ASSRDRGYGYT

v_call: TRBV3-1/TRBV3-2
cdr3_aa: ASSQATVTGRGYT

v_call: TRBV9
cdr3_aa: ASSVSEERGNTIY

v_call: TRBV6-5
cdr3_aa: ASSSPGGVNTQY

v_call: TRBV5-4
cdr3_aa: ASRAGLTGELF

v_call: TRBV12-2
cdr3_aa: ASRLTHRGQAQETQY

v_call: TRBV19
cdr3_aa: ASRLVTGGTDTQY

v_call: TRBV7-2
cdr3_aa: ASSFGTANTEAF

v_call: TRBV30
cdr3_aa: TFLDWTMRAF

v_call: TRBV19
cdr3_aa: ASSSSSGGYNEQF

v_call: TRBV28
cdr3_aa: ASSSTQTWIGYEQY

v_call: TRBV30
cdr3_aa: ACFRDFSTGELF

v_call: TRBV18
cdr3_aa: ASSPVDSRAGELF

v_call: TRBV21-1
cdr3_aa: ASSIKNRVSQY

v_call: TRBV5-4
cdr3_aa: ASSFSGQPNEKLF

v_call: TRBV3-1/TRBV3-2
cdr3_aa: ASSRTVGAGGNTEAF

v_call: TRBV29-1
cdr3_aa: SVGQGYTGELF

v_call: TRBV25-1
cdr3_aa: ASSDGANYGYT

v_call: TRBV4-1
cdr3_aa: ASSQVAWGEGGYGYT

v_call: TRBV7-9
cdr3_aa: ASSPGTGGMMNTEAF

v_call: TRBV10-2
cdr3_aa: ASKVASTNEKLF

v_call: TRBV5-4
cdr3_aa: ASSLGVSGANVLT

v_call: TRBV4-1
cdr3_aa: ASSQESNFYGYT

v_call: TRBV5-1
cdr3_aa: ASSQGRLAGGQETQY

v_call: TRBV4-1
cdr3_aa: ASSHGGGYEQY

v_call: TRBV5-1
cdr3_aa: ASSLEVEGTYEQY

v_call: TRBV24-1
cdr3_aa: ATSDAQHQPQH

v_call: TRBV6-8
cdr3_aa: ASSYGTGFTEAF

v_call: TRBV3-1/TRBV3-2
cdr3_aa: ASSQDGRGVKDTQY

v_call: TRBV2
cdr3_aa: ASSDDRWGSNSPLH

v_call: TRBV15
cdr3_aa: ATSRDRASTYEQY

v_call: TRBV6-2/TRBV6-3
cdr3_aa: ASSRTGGVSYEQY

v_call: TRBV5-1
cdr3_aa: ASSSRGNNEQF

v_call: TRBV6-5
cdr3_aa: ASSFFGRLNEKLF

v_call: TRBV6-2/TRBV6-3
cdr3_aa: ASSAGLTYEQY

v_call: TRBV5-6
cdr3_aa: ASSLRQGDGYT

v_call: TRBV7-2
cdr3_aa: ASSLTGGDTDTQY

v_call: TRBV11-3
cdr3_aa: ASSGRDGNNEQF

v_call: TRBV5-1
cdr3_aa: ASSFGQGTEAF

v_call: TRBV24-1
cdr3_aa: ATSDYFPRREKLF

v_call: TRBV4-1
cdr3_aa: ASSRTGTGEVEQY

v_call: TRBV7-2
cdr3_aa: ASRGASIISLNTGELF

v_call: TRBV7-3
cdr3_aa: ASSLGGGRTSVTRY

v_call: TRBV19
cdr3_aa: ASRASVGGETQY